This T cell receptor beta chain originates from a study of blood T cell repertoires in COVID-19. Overall study: Material from acute and convalescent COVID-19 was sourced from the United States, Italy and Spain.

In the study's own analysis: Scientists estimated how many nucleated cells there were by amplifying reference gene primers. Sequenced by immunoSEQ multiplex PCR; TCRdb stores in-frame clones only, minus some. That table gives V, J and clone size, and the DNA gave D and trimming. Among more than 45,000 clones, roughly 89% were seen once, and the ten largest hold under 3.5%. This CDR3 region has 17 residues. V lost 3 bases, J lost 0 bases, and 15 bases lay in between. Looked up from germline, CDR1 is SNHLY and CDR2 is FYNNEI. The rearrangement uses TRBV2 and TRBJ2-4, with D perhaps TRBD2 (5 bases). This TCR derives from a man at least 80 years old with acute or convalescent COVID-19. The specimen was peripheral blood. CDR3 amino acids: CASSDTRVGLAKNIQYF. CDR3 coding DNA: TGTGCCAGCAGTGATACGAGGGTCGGATTAGCCAAAAACATTCAGTACTTC.